This T cell receptor beta chain stems from a study of beta chain features in type 1 diabetes. As for the study in general: All samples combined gave over 100 million sorted cells for examination.

Central memory, naive, regulatory and stem cell-like memory CD4+ cells were sorted by CD45RO/CCR7/CD25/CD127/CD95/CD27. In its sample, this clone was seen a few times. Trimming took 3 bases from V and 9 from J; bases not matched to a gene: 7. The CDR3 totals 14 residues. CDR1 and CDR2 (germline): LGHNA, YNFKEQ. Expressed TCRB transcripts were sequenced because the entire RNA isolate underwent reverse transcription. Samples of naive, central memory and regulatory T cells yielded a mean of about 3.4 million reads. Here immunoSEQ multiplex PCR was the method, and the copy in TCRdb shows in-frame clones only, minus some. The sample records under 400,000 clones, roughly an eighth being singletons.

This clonotype originated in a man aged 18 to 35 in good health. This chain connects TRBV4-2 to TRBJ2-1; 8 positions agree with TRBD2. Sequencing used naive CD4+ T cells from blood. For the CDR3, the DNA is TGTGCCAGCAGCCACCCCCCGGGGGGGGGTGAGCAGTTCTTC. Its protein is CASSHPPGGGEQFF.